This T cell receptor (beta chain) is drawn from a study of T cell responses to AZD1222 COVID-19 vaccine. Trimming shortened V by 5 bases and J by 10 bases, and 30 bases separated the two germline ends. Germline V gene sequence: CDR1 SEHNR, CDR2 FQNEAQ (reference sequence). The CDR3 contains 19 residues. The table came from immunoSEQ multiplex PCR; TCRdb's copy has only in-frame clones and leaves some out. The sample holds roughly 58,000 clones, more than 80% seen once. Sequencing was performed on peripheral blood, taken on day 0 of MenACWY control vaccination. The receptor was isolated from an adult in good health. The chain employs TRBV7-9 and TRBJ1-6, with TRBD1 as a possible D gene (5 bases). DNA for the CDR3: TGTGCCAGCAGCGTATTAGGGGCGATCCCGTCAAGGAAGGGCTCACCCCTCCACTTT. Protein sequence: CASSVLGAIPSRKGSPLHF.